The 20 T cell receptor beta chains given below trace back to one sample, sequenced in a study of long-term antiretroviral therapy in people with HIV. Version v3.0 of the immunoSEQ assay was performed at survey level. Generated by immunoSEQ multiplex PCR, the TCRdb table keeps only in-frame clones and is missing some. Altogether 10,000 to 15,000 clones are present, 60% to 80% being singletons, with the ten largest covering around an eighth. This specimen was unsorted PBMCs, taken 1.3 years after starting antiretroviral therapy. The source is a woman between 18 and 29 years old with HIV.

The CDR3 DNA reads as TGCGCCAGCAGCTTTCAACTCCAGACGAATGGCTACACCTTC. Protein: CASSFQLQTNGYTF. The rearrangement links TRBV5-1 to TRBJ1-2; D remains unclear. The CDR3 consists of 14 residues. Germline V lookup: CDR1 SGHRS, CDR2 YFSETQ. Trimming stripped 2 bases from V and 6 bases from J, with 14 bases between.

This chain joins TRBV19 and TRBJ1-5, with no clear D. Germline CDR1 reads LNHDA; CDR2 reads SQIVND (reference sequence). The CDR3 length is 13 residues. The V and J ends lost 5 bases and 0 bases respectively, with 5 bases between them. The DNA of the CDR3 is TGTGCCAGTAGTGAGCTTAGCAATCAGCCCCAGCATTTT. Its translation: CASSELSNQPQHF.

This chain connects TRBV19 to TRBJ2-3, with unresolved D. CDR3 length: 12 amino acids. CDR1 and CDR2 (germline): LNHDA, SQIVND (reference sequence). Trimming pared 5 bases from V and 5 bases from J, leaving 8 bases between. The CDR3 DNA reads TGTGCCAGTAGTCACCCCGGAGATACGCAGTATTTT. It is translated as CASSHPGDTQYF. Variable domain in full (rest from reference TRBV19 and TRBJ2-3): DGGITQSPKYLFRKEGQNVTLSCEQNLNHDAMYWYRQDPGQGLRLIYYSQIVNDFQKGDIAEGYSVSREKKESFPLTVTSAQKNPTAFYLCASSHPGDTQYFGPGTRLTVL.

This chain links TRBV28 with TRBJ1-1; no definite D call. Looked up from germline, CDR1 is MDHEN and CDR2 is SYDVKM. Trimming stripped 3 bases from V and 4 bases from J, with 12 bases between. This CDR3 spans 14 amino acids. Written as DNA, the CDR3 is TGTGCCAGCAGTTTTATTCTGACGGGCACTGAAGCTTTCTTT. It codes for CASSFILTGTEAFF.

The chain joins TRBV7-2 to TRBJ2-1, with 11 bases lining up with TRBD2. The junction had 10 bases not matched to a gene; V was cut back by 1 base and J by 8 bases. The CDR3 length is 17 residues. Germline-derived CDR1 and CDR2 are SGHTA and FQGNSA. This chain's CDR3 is CASSLGPLAGGGYEQFF. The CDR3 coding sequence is TGTGCCAGCAGCTTAGGCCCCCTAGCGGGGGGTGGCTATGAGCAGTTCTTC.

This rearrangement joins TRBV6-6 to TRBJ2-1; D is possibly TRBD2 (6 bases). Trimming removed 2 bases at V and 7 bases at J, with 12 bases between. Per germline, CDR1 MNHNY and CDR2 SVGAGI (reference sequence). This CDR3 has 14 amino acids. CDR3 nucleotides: TGTGCCAGCAGTTACGGGGGGAAGGGAAATGAGCAGTTCTTC. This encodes CASSYGGKGNEQFF.

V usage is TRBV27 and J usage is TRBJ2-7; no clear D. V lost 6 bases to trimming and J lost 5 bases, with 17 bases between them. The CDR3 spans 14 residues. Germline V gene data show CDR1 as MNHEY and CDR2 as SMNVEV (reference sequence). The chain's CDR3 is CASSSWAAPDEQYF. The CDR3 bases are TGTGCCAGCAGCAGCTGGGCGGCCCCTGACGAGCAGTACTTC.

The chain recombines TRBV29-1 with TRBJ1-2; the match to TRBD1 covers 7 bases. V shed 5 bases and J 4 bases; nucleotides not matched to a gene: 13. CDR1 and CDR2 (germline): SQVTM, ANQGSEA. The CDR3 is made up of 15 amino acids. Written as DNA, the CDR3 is TGCAGCGTTTCTACTCCGGGACAGTTAATCTATGGCTACACCTTC. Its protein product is CSVSTPGQLIYGYTF.

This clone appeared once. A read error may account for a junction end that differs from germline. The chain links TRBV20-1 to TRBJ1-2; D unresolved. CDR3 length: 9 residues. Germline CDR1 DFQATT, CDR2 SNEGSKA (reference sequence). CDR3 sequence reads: CSAPTPLGF. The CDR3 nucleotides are TGCAGTGCACCGACACCCCTGGGCTTC.

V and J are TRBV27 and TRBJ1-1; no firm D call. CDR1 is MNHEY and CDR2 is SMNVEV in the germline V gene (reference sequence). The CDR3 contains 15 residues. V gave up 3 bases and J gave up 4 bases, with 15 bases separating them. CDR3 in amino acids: CASSLTSSGVTEAFF. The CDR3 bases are TGTGCCAGCAGTTTGACTTCCTCCGGGGTCACTGAAGCTTTCTTT.

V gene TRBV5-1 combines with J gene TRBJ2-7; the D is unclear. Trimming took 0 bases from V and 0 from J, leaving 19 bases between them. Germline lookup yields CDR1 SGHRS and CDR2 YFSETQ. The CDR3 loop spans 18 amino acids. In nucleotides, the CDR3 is TGCGCCAGCAGCTTGGGTGTTTTCGCGGCGACCAGCTCCTACGAGCAGTACTTC. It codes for CASSLGVFAATSSYEQYF.

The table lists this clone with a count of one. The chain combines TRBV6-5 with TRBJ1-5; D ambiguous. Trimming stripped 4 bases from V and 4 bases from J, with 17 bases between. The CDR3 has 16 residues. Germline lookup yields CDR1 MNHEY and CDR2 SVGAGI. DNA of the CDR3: TGTGCCAGCAGTTCAAAAGGCCTTAGGGTTAATCAGCCCCAGCATTTT. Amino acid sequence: CASSSKGLRVNQPQHF.

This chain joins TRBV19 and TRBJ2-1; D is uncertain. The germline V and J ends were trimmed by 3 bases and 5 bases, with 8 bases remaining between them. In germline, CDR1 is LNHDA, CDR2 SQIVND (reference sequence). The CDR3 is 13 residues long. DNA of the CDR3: TGTGCCAGTAGTATTTCCGGCGACAATGAGCAGTTCTTC. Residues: CASSISGDNEQFF.

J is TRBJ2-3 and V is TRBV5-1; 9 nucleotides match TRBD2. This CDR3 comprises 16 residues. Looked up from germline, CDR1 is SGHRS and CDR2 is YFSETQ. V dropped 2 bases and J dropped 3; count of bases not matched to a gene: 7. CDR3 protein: CASSFQGAGGTDTQYF. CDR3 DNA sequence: TGCGCCAGCAGCTTTCAGGGCGCGGGGGGGACAGATACGCAGTATTTT.

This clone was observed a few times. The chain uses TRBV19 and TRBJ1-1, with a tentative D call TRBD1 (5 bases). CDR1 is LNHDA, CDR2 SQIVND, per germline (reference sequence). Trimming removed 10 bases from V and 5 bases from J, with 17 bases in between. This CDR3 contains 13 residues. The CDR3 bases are TGTGCCACCCAAGGGGAGAGCAGGACTGAAGCTTTCTTT. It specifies CATQGESRTEAFF.

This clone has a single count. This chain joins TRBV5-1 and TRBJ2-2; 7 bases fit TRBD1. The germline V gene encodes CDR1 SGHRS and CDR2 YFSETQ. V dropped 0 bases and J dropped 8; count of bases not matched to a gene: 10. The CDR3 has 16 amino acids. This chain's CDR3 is CASSLALLTGKGELFF. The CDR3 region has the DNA TGCGCCAGCAGCTTGGCGCTGTTGACAGGGAAAGGGGAGCTGTTTTTT.

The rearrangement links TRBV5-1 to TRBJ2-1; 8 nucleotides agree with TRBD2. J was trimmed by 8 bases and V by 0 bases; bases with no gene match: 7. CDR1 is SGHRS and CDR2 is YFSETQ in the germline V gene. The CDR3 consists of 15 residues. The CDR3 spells CASSLAGLGRDEQFF. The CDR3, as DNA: TGCGCCAGCAGCTTGGCGGGACTAGGGCGGGATGAGCAGTTCTTC.

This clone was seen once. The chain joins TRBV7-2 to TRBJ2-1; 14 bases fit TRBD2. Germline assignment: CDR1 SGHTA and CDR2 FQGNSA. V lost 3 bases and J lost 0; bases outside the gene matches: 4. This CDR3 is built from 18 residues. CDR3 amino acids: CASSFRTSGGYSYNEQFF. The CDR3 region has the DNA TGTGCCAGCAGCTTCAGGACTAGCGGGGGGTACTCCTACAATGAGCAGTTCTTC.

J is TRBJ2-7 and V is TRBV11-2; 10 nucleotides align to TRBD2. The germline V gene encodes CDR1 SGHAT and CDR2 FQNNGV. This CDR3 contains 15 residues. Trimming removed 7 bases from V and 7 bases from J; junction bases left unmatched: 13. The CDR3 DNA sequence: TGTGCCAGCAAACGGGGGGCTAGCGGGAGTGGGGAGCAGTACTTC. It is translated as CASKRGASGSGEQYF.

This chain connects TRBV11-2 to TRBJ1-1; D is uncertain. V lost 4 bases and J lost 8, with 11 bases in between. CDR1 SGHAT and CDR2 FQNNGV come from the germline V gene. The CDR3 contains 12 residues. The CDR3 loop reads CASSSHTQEAFF. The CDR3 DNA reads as TGTGCCAGCAGCTCACACACACAAGAAGCTTTCTTT.